The text below deals with one T cell receptor (beta chain). TCRdb keeps only in-frame clones here, not all; method: immunoSEQ multiplex PCR. The sample consists of about 2 million clones, 95% of them appearing once. Germline V gene sequence: CDR1 MNHNY, CDR2 SVGAGI (reference sequence). V was clipped by 7 bases and J by 4 bases, with 16 bases between them. The CDR3 is 14 amino acids. The sample is drawn from a study of shared clonotypes between healthy human individuals. The gene calls are TRBV6-6 and TRBJ1-1; D call uncertain. Sequencing was done on a sample of naive CD4+ T cells sorted from blood. The subset denotes: CD45RA+ positively selected. The sequence was obtained from a man aged 18 to 29 in good health. This CDR3 is CASMGGGLLTEAFF. The CDR3 DNA reads as TGTGCCAGCATGGGTGGAGGGTTACTCACTGAAGCTTTCTTT.